A single sample gave rise to the 22 T cell receptor beta chains below, sequenced in a study of PD-L1 blockade in urothelial cancer. Sample time point: peripheral blood 6 weeks after treatment start. Produced via immunoSEQ multiplex PCR; TCRdb's table is partial and in-frame only. The sample shows tens of thousands of clones, less than 85% of them seen only once. The sequencing used PBMCs, collected around atezolizumab (anti-PD-L1) treatment. These receptors were collected from a man between 65 and 79 years old with urothelial cancer.

The rearrangement links TRBV29-1 to TRBJ2-1, with D possibly matching TRBD2 (6 bases). V was cut by 7 bases and J by 3 bases, with 13 bases left in between. The CDR3 runs 13 residues. The germline V gene has CDR1 SQVTM and CDR2 ANQGSEA. CDR3 sequence (DNA): TGCAGCGCGGCAGGGACTCTCTACAATGAGCAGTTCTTC. Translated, it gives CSAAGTLYNEQFF.

The rearrangement uses TRBV18 and TRBJ1-1; weak D call: TRBD1 (6 bases). Germline CDR1 reads KGHSH; CDR2 reads LQKENI. V dropped 6 bases and J dropped 6 bases, with 17 bases sitting between them. The CDR3 sequence is 14 residues long. The CDR3 DNA follows: TGTGCCAGCTCGCTCAGAGCAGGGGATGCTGAAGCTTTCTTT. It is translated as CASSLRAGDAEAFF.

The V call is TRBV2, the J call TRBJ2-7; no clear D. Germline CDR1 and CDR2: SNHLY and FYNNEI. The V end lost 7 bases, the J end lost 0 bases, and 10 bases lay between the germline ends. The CDR3 runs to 13 residues. The CDR3 DNA follows: TGTGCCAGCAAGCAGGCGAGCTCCTACGAGCAGTACTTC. This gives the protein CASKQASSYEQYF.

The rearrangement links TRBV5-1 to TRBJ2-3, with 12 bases identical to TRBD1. The V segment lost 4 bases and the J segment 4 bases; nucleotides outside the gene matches: 10. Germline CDR1 reads SGHRS; CDR2 reads YFSETQ. This CDR3 spans 17 amino acids. CDR3 residues: CASSTGTGGAGADTQYF. The CDR3 DNA reads TGCGCCAGCAGCACAGGGACAGGGGGCGCCGGCGCAGATACGCAGTATTTT.

This clone was detected a few times. This chain uses TRBV2 with TRBJ2-4; maybe TRBD2 (5 bases). In germline, CDR1 is SNHLY, CDR2 FYNNEI. V was pared by 6 bases and J by 3 bases, with 21 bases between. The CDR3 runs 17 residues. The CDR3 here is CASRENLGGRYKNIQYF. CDR3 nucleotide sequence: TGTGCCAGCAGAGAAAATCTTGGAGGACGGTACAAAAACATTCAGTACTTC.

V is TRBV7-9 and J is TRBJ2-7; 7 bases align to TRBD1. The J segment lost 3 bases and the V segment lost 4 bases, leaving 12 bases of the junction unmatched. CDR1 is SEHNR and CDR2 is FQNEAQ in the germline V gene (reference sequence). The CDR3 sequence is 16 residues long. For the CDR3, the DNA is TGTGCCAGCAGCTCTGAAACGACGGACAGGAACTACGAGCAGTACTTC. Translating it yields CASSSETTDRNYEQYF. The full variable domain, rest sourced from reference TRBV7-9 and TRBJ2-7, is DTGVSQNPRHKITKRGQNVTFRCDPISEHNRLYWYRQTLGQGPEFLTYFQNEAQLEKSRLLSDRFSAERPKGSFSTLEIQRTEQGDSAMYLCASSSETTDRNYEQYFGPGTRLTVT.

This sequence joins TRBV7-9 and TRBJ2-7; TRBD2 might be the D (6 bases). Germline-derived CDR1 and CDR2 are SEHNR and FQNEAQ (reference sequence). The CDR3 has 14 residues. Deletions cut 3 bases from V and 5 bases from J, with 14 bases between. The CDR3 here is CASSLSGATHEQYF. In DNA form, the CDR3 reads TGTGCCAGCAGCTTGTCGGGAGCTACCCACGAGCAGTACTTC.

J is TRBJ2-5 and V is TRBV6-5, with D possibly matching TRBD2 (5 bases). The CDR3 has 14 residues. From germline, CDR1 is MNHEY and CDR2 SVGAGI. V was clipped by 2 bases and J by 3 bases, with 10 bases between them. This CDR3 is CASSYVGREETQYF. CDR3 DNA: TGTGCCAGCAGTTACGTGGGGAGAGAAGAGACCCAGTACTTC.

The chain links TRBV5-5 to TRBJ1-4; no definite D call. The germline V and J ends were trimmed by 0 bases and 7 bases, with 13 bases remaining between them. CDR1 SGHKS and CDR2 YYEKEE come from the germline V gene (reference sequence). CDR3 length: 15 residues. The CDR3 nucleotides are TGTGCCAGCAGCTTGGCGGGGTCACGGAGTGAAAAACTGTTTTTT. This sequence encodes CASSLAGSRSEKLFF.

The rearrangement joins TRBV6-4 to TRBJ2-3, with TRBD2 identical over 8 bases. The germline V gene encodes CDR1 MRHNA and CDR2 SNTAGT. Losses at the gene ends were 2 bases for V and 1 base for J; bases not matched to a gene: 2. The CDR3 has 15 amino acids. CDR3 residues: CASSDGAGGTDTQYF. For the CDR3, the DNA is TGTGCCAGCAGTGACGGAGCGGGGGGCACAGATACGCAGTATTTT.

V is TRBV10-3 and J is TRBJ1-1; D uncertain. The CDR3 contains 12 residues. Trimming pared 0 bases from V and 10 bases from J, leaving 9 bases between. CDR1 ENHRY and CDR2 SYGVKD come from the germline V gene. Here the CDR3 reads CAISESESLAFF. The CDR3, as DNA: TGTGCCATCAGTGAGTCAGAGTCGTTAGCTTTCTTT.

V usage is TRBV4-3 and J usage is TRBJ1-2; 11 bases line up with TRBD1. CDR1 and CDR2 from the germline V gene are LGHNA and YSLEER. There are 16 residues in the CDR3. Trimming at V came to 4 bases and at J to 7 bases, leaving 11 bases not matched to a gene. The CDR3 loop is CASSLNLGQGASGYTF. The CDR3 nucleotides read TGCGCCAGCAGCCTAAACCTAGGACAGGGGGCCTCTGGCTACACCTTC.

This chain connects TRBV6-1 to TRBJ1-1; weak D call: TRBD1 (5 bases). The ends were cut back, 1 base at V and 7 bases at J, with 13 bases in the middle. CDR1 and CDR2 (germline): MNHNS, SASEGT. There are 14 residues in the CDR3. The CDR3 region is CASSEGDFDNEAFF. Written as DNA, the CDR3 is TGTGCCAGCAGTGAAGGGGACTTCGATAATGAAGCTTTCTTT.

J is TRBJ1-5 and V is TRBV6-6; 8 bases line up with TRBD1. V shed 8 bases, J shed 15 bases, and the junction held 12 bases outside the gene matches. The CDR3 extends over 12 amino acids. Germline CDR1 MNHNY, CDR2 SVGAGI (reference sequence). CDR3 nucleotide sequence: TGTGCCAGCGGAGACAGGGGATTTGGATCGCATTTT. As protein: CASGDRGFGSHF.

The rearrangement joins TRBV7-3 to TRBJ2-3, with D possibly matching TRBD2 (5 bases). This CDR3 is built from 15 residues. The germline CDR1 and CDR2 sequences are SGHTA and FQGTGA. Trimming pared 5 bases from V and 1 base from J, leaving 13 bases between. The CDR3 DNA sequence: TGTGCCAGCAGCCGCGGCGGGCCTCGCACAGATACGCAGTATTTT. Protein product: CASSRGGPRTDTQYF.

The V gene is TRBV10-3, the J gene TRBJ2-5, with TRBD1 as a possible D gene (5 bases). Trimming left V 1 base short and J 1 base short, with 10 bases between. Looked up from germline, CDR1 is ENHRY and CDR2 is SYGVKD. The CDR3 sequence is 15 residues long. CDR3 DNA sequence: TGTGCCATCAGTGAGTTAAGGGGCTTCCAAGAGACCCAGTACTTC. It translates to CAISELRGFQETQYF.

The chain recombines TRBV20-1 with TRBJ2-3; no firm D call. CDR3 size: 10 residues. Looked up from germline, CDR1 is DFQATT and CDR2 is SNEGSKA (reference sequence). V dropped 3 bases and J dropped 6 bases, with 4 bases sitting between them. Here the CDR3 reads CSARGDTQYF. In nucleotides, the CDR3 is TGCAGTGCTAGGGGCGATACGCAGTATTTT.

The V and J genes are TRBV4-3 and TRBJ2-1; the D is unclear. CDR1 is LGHNA and CDR2 is YSLEER in the germline V gene. This CDR3 comprises 17 residues. The V gene lost 2 bases and the J gene lost 0 bases, with 14 bases spanning the gap. The CDR3: CASSQYGTPDSYNEQFF. CDR3 in DNA: TGCGCCAGCAGCCAATACGGTACCCCTGACTCCTACAATGAGCAGTTCTTC.

This clone showed up just a few times. The rearrangement joins TRBV4-1 to TRBJ2-7, with TRBD2 matching over 11 bases. Germline CDR1 reads MGHRA; CDR2 reads YSYEKL. The V segment lost 0 bases and the J segment 1 base; nucleotides outside the gene matches: 14. The CDR3 spans 20 residues. In DNA form, the CDR3 reads TGCGCCAGCAGCCAAGATAGTCCCACTAGCGGGAGCCCTACGTCCTACGAGCAGTACTTC. It specifies CASSQDSPTSGSPTSYEQYF.

The chain couples TRBV19 to TRBJ2-2; TRBD1 matches at 7 bases. The ends lost 5 bases at V and 6 bases at J; junction bases unmatched: 9. The CDR3 covers 15 residues. Germline V gene sequence: CDR1 LNHDA, CDR2 SQIVND (reference sequence). In DNA, the CDR3 is TGTGCCAGTAGTTCACCCGGGACAGATGCCGGGGAGCTGTTTTTT. Its translation is CASSSPGTDAGELFF.

This clone was seen once. The V gene is TRBV4-3, the J gene TRBJ1-1, with a tentative D call TRBD1 (6 bases). The CDR3 has 15 residues. Germline CDR1 LGHNA, CDR2 YSLEER. Trimming cost V 0 bases and J 4 bases, with 12 bases left between them. The DNA for the CDR3 is TGCGCCAGCAGCCAAGATGGACAGACGGGCACTGAAGCTTTCTTT. It yields the protein CASSQDGQTGTEAFF.

V usage is TRBV14 and J usage is TRBJ2-1; 10 bases map to TRBD1. The germline CDR1 and CDR2 sequences are SGHDN and FVKESK. Trimming removed 1 base from V and 14 bases from J; junction bases left unmatched: 8. The CDR3 sequence is 14 residues long. CDR3 region: CASSQALGTGEEFF. The CDR3 nucleotides read TGTGCCAGCAGCCAAGCCTTAGGGACAGGGGAAGAGTTCTTC.